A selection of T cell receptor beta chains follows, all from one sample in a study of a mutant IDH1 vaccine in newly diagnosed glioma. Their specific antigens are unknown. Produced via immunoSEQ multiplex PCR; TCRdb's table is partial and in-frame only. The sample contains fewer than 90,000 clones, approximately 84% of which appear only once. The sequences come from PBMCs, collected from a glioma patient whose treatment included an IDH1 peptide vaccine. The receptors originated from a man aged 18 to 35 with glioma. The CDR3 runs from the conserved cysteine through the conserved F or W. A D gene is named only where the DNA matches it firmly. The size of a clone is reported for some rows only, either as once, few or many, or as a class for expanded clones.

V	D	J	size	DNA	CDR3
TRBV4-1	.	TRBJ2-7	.	TGCGCCAGCAGCCGGAGCCCGGACTACGAGCAGTACTTC	CASSRSPDYEQYF
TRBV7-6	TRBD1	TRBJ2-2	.	TGTGCCAGCAGCCGTGAACAGGGGAGTGGTAGGGAGCTGTTTTTT	CASSREQGSGRELFF
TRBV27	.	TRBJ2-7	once	TGTGCCAGCAGTTTATCGCGCAAGTACGAGCAGTACTTC	CASSLSRKYEQYF
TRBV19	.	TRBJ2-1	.	TGTGCCAGTAGTATGACGAGCGGCCGAGATGAGCAGTTCTTC	CASSMTSGRDEQFF
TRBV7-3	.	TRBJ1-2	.	TGTGCCAGCAGCTTAGACTCTGGGGCGGGGAACTATGGCTACACCTTC	CASSLDSGAGNYGYTF
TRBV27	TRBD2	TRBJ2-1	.	TGTGCCAGCAGTTCTGGGACTAGCTTTGAGCAGTTCTTC	CASSSGTSFEQFF
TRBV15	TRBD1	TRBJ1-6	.	TGTGCCACCAGTCCGATCCCCGACAGGGGCTATAATTCACCCCTCCACTTT	CATSPIPDRGYNSPLHF
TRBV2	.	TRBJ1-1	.	TGTGCCAGCAGAGACATGGCAGGAACTGAAGCTTTCTTT	CASRDMAGTEAFF
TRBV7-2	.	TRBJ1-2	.	TGTGCCAGCAGCTTACATCGGACAGAGAGGGGTGGCTACACCTTC	CASSLHRTERGGYTF
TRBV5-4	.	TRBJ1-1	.	TGTGCCAGCCTCCGGGGCGGGCGACAAATGAACACTGAAGCTTTCTTT	CASLRGGRQMNTEAFF
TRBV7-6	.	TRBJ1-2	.	TGTGCCAGCAGCTTAGGCGCGGGCGTTGATTATGGCTACACCTTC	CASSLGAGVDYGYTF
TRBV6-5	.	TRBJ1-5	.	TGTGCCAGCAGTTACGACAGGAGCAATCAGCCCCAGCATTTT	CASSYDRSNQPQHF
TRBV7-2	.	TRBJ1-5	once	TGTGCCAGCAGGGACTTAACTAGCAATCAGCCCCAGCATTTT	CASRDLTSNQPQHF
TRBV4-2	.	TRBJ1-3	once	TGTGCCAGCAGCCAAGATTCCCCCCGGGGAAACACCATATATTTT	CASSQDSPRGNTIYF
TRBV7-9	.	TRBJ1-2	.	TGTGCCAGCAGCTTAGGCACAGGGAAGGACTACACCTTC	CASSLGTGKDYTF
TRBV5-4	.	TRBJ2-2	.	TGTGCCAGCAGCTTCGGGGCCCTCACCGGGGAGCTGTTTTTT	CASSFGALTGELFF
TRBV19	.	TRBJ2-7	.	TGTGCCAGTAGTATAACCCACAACTCCTACGAGCAGTACTTC	CASSITHNSYEQYF
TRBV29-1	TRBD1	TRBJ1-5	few	TGCAGCGCTGTGGGACAGGGTTCTAATCAGCCCCAGCATTTT	CSAVGQGSNQPQHF
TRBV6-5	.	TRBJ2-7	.	TGTGCCAGCAGTTACTCGTCAGGGGTGCCCTACGAGCAGTACTTC	CASSYSSGVPYEQYF
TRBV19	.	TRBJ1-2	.	TGTGCCAGTAGCCCAACAAAATATGGCTACACCTTC	CASSPTKYGYTF
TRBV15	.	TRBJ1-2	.	TGTGCCACCAGCAAGGACGACTACTATGGCTACACCTTC	CATSKDDYYGYTF
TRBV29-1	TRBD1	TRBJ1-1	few	TGCAGCGTTTCCCGGGACAGGGAGAACACTGAAGCTTTCTTT	CSVSRDRENTEAFF
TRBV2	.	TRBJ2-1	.	TGTGCCAGCAGTGAAGCGCACCCCGGTTTTAGCCCGGGGGACAATGAGCAGTTCTTC	CASSEAHPGFSPGDNEQFF
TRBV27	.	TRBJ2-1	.	TGTGCCAGCAGTAGTGGGTATGAGCAGTTCTTC	CASSSGYEQFF
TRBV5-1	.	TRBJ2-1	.	TGCGCCAGCAGCTTGAGTCTGGCAGCCAATGAGCAGTTCTTC	CASSLSLAANEQFF
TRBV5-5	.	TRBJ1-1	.	TGTGTCAGCAGCCGTTTCGGCACTGAAGCTTTCTTT	CVSSRFGTEAFF
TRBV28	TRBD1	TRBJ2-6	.	TGTGCCAGCAGTTTAGGGACAGACTCCTCTGGGGCCAACGTCCTGACTTTC	CASSLGTDSSGANVLTF
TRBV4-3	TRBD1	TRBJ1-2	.	TGCGCCAGCAGCCAAGCCCCGGGACAGGAAAGCTATGGCTACACCTTC	CASSQAPGQESYGYTF
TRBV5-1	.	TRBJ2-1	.	TGCGCCAGCTCTTCGGAAGGAGCAGCTTTTTACAATGAGCAGTTCTTC	CASSSEGAAFYNEQFF
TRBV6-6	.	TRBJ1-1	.	TGTGCCAGCAGTTACCGAAGACAGCATAATCTAGCTGAAGCTTTCTTT	CASSYRRQHNLAEAFF
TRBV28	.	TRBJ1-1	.	TGTGCGGCGGGCAGGGACACTGAAGCTTTCTTT	CAAGRDTEAFF